Listed below are T cell receptor beta chains from one sample, sequenced in a study of early T cells in non-severe SARS-CoV-2 infection. TCRdb re-analysed the 5' RACE reads in MiXCR, keeping a single row per CDR3 protein. This sample has tens of thousands of distinct CDR3 sequences, with over 5% found just once. The sample was whole blood. The receptor source for this set is an adult who was a healthcare worker with PCR-confirmed SARS-CoV-2 infection or an uninfected control (not recorded which). The CDR3 runs from the conserved cysteine through the conserved F or W. Each record gives: CDR3 DNA, CDR3 protein, clone size, D gene, J gene, V gene. D genes are given only for firm matches. Rows give clone size only sometimes, using once, few, many, or a class for an expanded clone.

CDR3 DNA: TGTGCCAGCAGCCAAGCACATAGACTTGAGGACGAGACCCAGTACTTC
CDR3 protein: CASSQAHRLEDETQYF
clone size: few
D gene: NA
J gene: TRBJ2-5
V gene: TRBV3-1

CDR3 DNA: TGTGCCAGCAGCTTAGTTATGACCGCCGGGGAGCTGTTTTTT
CDR3 protein: CASSLVMTAGELFF
clone size: many
D gene: NA
J gene: TRBJ2-2
V gene: TRBV7-2

CDR3 DNA: TGTGCCAGCAGCTTAAAGCGAGCCGGGGCCAGGCACTCTGGGGCCAACGTCCTGACTTTC
CDR3 protein: CASSLKRAGARHSGANVLTF
clone size: many
D gene: NA
J gene: TRBJ2-6
V gene: TRBV7-9

CDR3 DNA: TGTGCCAGTAGTTTAAACGGGGTCTCTGGGGCCAACGTCCTGACTTTC
CDR3 protein: CASSLNGVSGANVLTF
clone size: NA
D gene: NA
J gene: TRBJ2-6
V gene: TRBV19

CDR3 DNA: TGTGCAAGTCGCTCCCTTAGCGGGAGCCCTCACAATGAGCAGTTCTTC
CDR3 protein: CASRSLSGSPHNEQFF
clone size: many
D gene: NA
J gene: TRBJ2-1
V gene: TRBV12-2

CDR3 DNA: TGTGCCAGCAGTTACGTCGGGACAGGGAACACTGAAGCTTTCTTT
CDR3 protein: CASSYVGTGNTEAFF
clone size: NA
D gene: TRBD1
J gene: TRBJ1-1
V gene: TRBV6-2/TRBV6-3

CDR3 DNA: TGCGCCAGCAGCCGCGGACAGGGAAGTCCCTACGAGCAGTACTTC
CDR3 protein: CASSRGQGSPYEQYF
clone size: many
D gene: TRBD1
J gene: TRBJ2-7
V gene: TRBV4-3

CDR3 DNA: TGTGCCAGCAGCCGGGGAAATGAAAAACTGTTTTTT
CDR3 protein: CASSRGNEKLFF
clone size: many
D gene: NA
J gene: TRBJ1-4
V gene: TRBV7-2

CDR3 DNA: TGTGCCAGCAGCTTAGCTCGCGGAGCCTACGAGCAGTACTTC
CDR3 protein: CASSLARGAYEQYF
clone size: many
D gene: NA
J gene: TRBJ2-7
V gene: TRBV7-2

CDR3 DNA: TGTGCCAGCACCCTACGTGGGGTGAACACTGAAGCTTTCTTT
CDR3 protein: CASTLRGVNTEAFF
clone size: few
D gene: NA
J gene: TRBJ1-1
V gene: TRBV7-2

CDR3 DNA: TGCGCCAGCAGAGCCCGGGAGAACACTGAAGCTTTCTTT
CDR3 protein: CASRARENTEAFF
clone size: many
D gene: NA
J gene: TRBJ1-1
V gene: TRBV10-1

CDR3 DNA: TGTGCCAGCAGGCCCGGAGGACAGCCCCAGCATTTT
CDR3 protein: CASRPGGQPQHF
clone size: few
D gene: NA
J gene: TRBJ1-5
V gene: TRBV28

CDR3 DNA: TGTGCCAGCAGCCGGGACAGCCTGTATGGCTACACCTTC
CDR3 protein: CASSRDSLYGYTF
clone size: many
D gene: TRBD1
J gene: TRBJ1-2
V gene: TRBV5-4

CDR3 DNA: TGTGCCAGCAGCCCTCGACAGGGGGCCAAAACCGGCTATGGCTACACCTTC
CDR3 protein: CASSPRQGAKTGYGYTF
clone size: NA
D gene: TRBD1
J gene: TRBJ1-2
V gene: TRBV7-8

CDR3 DNA: TGCAGCGTTGTGAAGGGGTCTAACTCCTACGAGCAGTACTTC
CDR3 protein: CSVVKGSNSYEQYF
clone size: few
D gene: NA
J gene: TRBJ2-7
V gene: TRBV29-1

CDR3 DNA: TGTGCCAGCAGAGCGGGAGTCTACGAGCAGTACTTC
CDR3 protein: CASRAGVYEQYF
clone size: many
D gene: TRBD2
J gene: TRBJ2-7
V gene: TRBV6-2/TRBV6-3

CDR3 DNA: TGTGCCATCAGTGAGTCAGGAAGGGGGGAGGACCAGCCCCAGCATTTT
CDR3 protein: CAISESGRGEDQPQHF
clone size: many
D gene: NA
J gene: TRBJ1-5
V gene: TRBV10-3

CDR3 DNA: TGTGCCAGCAGCGTCCGGGACTCCCCCTACGAGCAGTACTTC
CDR3 protein: CASSVRDSPYEQYF
clone size: NA
D gene: NA
J gene: TRBJ2-7
V gene: TRBV7-8

CDR3 DNA: TGTGCCAGCAGCTACTACAGGGGGCGGAACAATGAGCAGTTCTTC
CDR3 protein: CASSYYRGRNNEQFF
clone size: many
D gene: TRBD1
J gene: TRBJ2-1
V gene: TRBV11-2

CDR3 DNA: TGTGCCACCAACGTACAGCGCACTGAAGCTTTCTTT
CDR3 protein: CATNVQRTEAFF
clone size: few
D gene: NA
J gene: TRBJ1-1
V gene: TRBV7-9

CDR3 DNA: TGTGTCAGCAGCTCGAACAGGCTTGAAGCTTTCTTT
CDR3 protein: CVSSSNRLEAFF
clone size: NA
D gene: NA
J gene: TRBJ1-1
V gene: TRBV7-2

CDR3 DNA: TGCAGTGCTAGAGCGAATGGGGTGCGAGATGGCTACACCTTC
CDR3 protein: CSARANGVRDGYTF
clone size: NA
D gene: NA
J gene: TRBJ1-2
V gene: TRBV20-1

CDR3 DNA: TGCGCCAGCAGCACTAGCGGGAATGAGCAGTTCTTC
CDR3 protein: CASSTSGNEQFF
clone size: few
D gene: TRBD2
J gene: TRBJ2-1
V gene: TRBV5-1

CDR3 DNA: TGCGCCAGCAGTGAGTCTGGGAGGGGCAGGACTAATGAAAAACTGTTTTTT
CDR3 protein: CASSESGRGRTNEKLFF
clone size: NA
D gene: NA
J gene: TRBJ1-4
V gene: TRBV10-2